The source of this T cell receptor beta chain is a study of blood T cells in healthy people across ages. Study results and caveats: Estimates drawn from one million T cells were deemed to understate diversity.

Primers used in a second PCR of about 6 to 11 cycles were a sample-barcoded 5' primer and a J-beta primer mix. Every cDNA molecule carried a tag from a template-switch adaptor bearing 12 random nucleotides. MiXCR, run by TCRdb on the 5' RACE reads, gives a single entry per CDR3 protein. The sample shows roughly 800,000 distinct CDR3 sequences, around 36% of them seen only once. As to this clonotype: Its antigen is undetermined.

V lost 0 bases to trimming and J lost 1 base, with 16 bases between them. CDR1 and CDR2 (germline): SGHRS, YFSETQ. The CDR3 length is 17 residues. Drawn from each donor were around 10 milliliters of peripheral blood. The specimen was blood. The clonotype was recovered from a man younger than 35 in good health. The chain employs TRBV5-1 and TRBJ1-2, with D possibly being TRBD1 (6 bases). CDR3 nucleotide sequence: TGCGCCAGCAGCTTGGCCTCTTTGGGGGCCCATAACTATGGCTACACCTTC. Translating it yields CASSLASLGAHNYGYTF.